This T cell receptor (beta chain) was recovered during a study of blood T cell repertoires in COVID-19 (dated by TCRdb to about 2020). About the full investigation: Collaborator samples came from the United States, Italy and Spain and covered acute and convalescent phases of COVID-19. The repertoires were made available in a free public database intended to serve as a resource for research on the immune response to SARS-CoV-2. Samples were obtained from the ongoing ImmuneRACE study (first 160 participants) and from roughly 1,300 subjects provided by 6 global collaborators. The sample metadata nearly always contained a de-identified subject ID, COVID-19 status, age in years and sex. The dataset comprised deeply sampled blood TCRbeta repertoires from subjects exposed to, actively infected with, or recovered from COVID-19. Where available, HLA class I and class II types were obtained from metadata supplied by the sample provider rather than from assay-based typing. The prospective study material was composed of cDNA or gDNA derived from T cells, B-cell-depleted T cells, or PBMCs.

TCRbeta CDR3 regions were amplified from genomic DNA using the immunoSEQ Assay, a bias-controlled multiplex PCR. As for the authors' bioinformatics: The number of nucleated cells in each sample was estimated by amplification of reference gene primers within the assay. Sequence reads were collapsed and filtered to measure the absolute abundance of every unique TCRbeta CDR3 rearrangement. Productive Simpson clonality was computed per sample as the square root of Simpson's diversity index over productive rearrangements. What TCRdb holds here is the immuneACCESS table cut down to in-frame rearrangements. Part of the clones is not present; checked against another copy, under half of the missing clones reflect an unresolved V gene, and the others are unexplained. That table supplies the V and J calls and clone size; D and trimming were determined from the DNA. The sample contains about 100,000 clones, roughly 92% of them found a single time. In total, the top ten clones hold 2% to 2.5% of the sample.

For CDR1 and CDR2, the germline V gene lists SGHRS and YFSETQ. There are 14 amino acids in the CDR3, from cysteine to phenylalanine inclusive. The DNA shown is the 42-base CDR3, in frame from base 1. V loses 4 bases, J loses 5 bases, and the germline ends lie 15 bases apart. Comment on this clone: The target of this receptor is not known. Base qualities are not provided; no much larger clone lies one nucleotide away.

Each collaborating institution followed its own protocols to collect whole blood in K2EDTA tubes. For TCRbeta analysis, collaborators shipped samples in one of three forms: frozen whole blood, isolated PBMCs, or DNA extracted from either of those sample types. The full study reports these points: Clinical and demographic metadata were provided uncurated, with the amount varying by source and participant.

This chain joins TRBV5-1 to TRBJ2-5; 6 matching bases give a weak D call of TRBD1. This TCR was sampled from a man in his fifties with active COVID-19. The sample taken for sequencing was peripheral blood. This receptor carries the CDR3 CASSQQGVRETQYF. The nucleotides are TGCGCCAGCAGCCAACAGGGTGTTCGGGAGACCCAGTACTTC.